A selection of T cell receptor beta chains follows, all from one sample in a study of OX40 agonist ivuxolimab in advanced cancers. Sequenced by immunoSEQ multiplex PCR; TCRdb stores in-frame clones only, minus some. Among some 8,200 clones listed, about nine tenths were seen once. Sequenced material: CD4+ or CD8+ T cells sorted from blood, taken in a trial of the OX40 agonist ivuxolimab. These receptors were obtained from an adult with an advanced solid tumor such as melanoma, head and neck, liver or kidney cancer. The CDR3 runs from the conserved cysteine through the conserved F or W. Each record gives: clone size, J gene, D gene, V gene, CDR3 DNA, CDR3 protein. The D gene is left open where the match is weak. Some rows have no size entry. The others give once, few or many, or a class for an expanded clone.

>NA|TRBJ1-1|TRBD1|TRBV7-9
TGTGCCAGCAGCTTCGGGACAGTACAACACGCGTTCTTT
CASSFGTVQHAFF
>few|TRBJ1-2|NA|TRBV2
TGTGCCAGCAGTGTGGACACCTTC
CASSVDTF
>NA|TRBJ2-5|NA|TRBV6-6
TGTGCCAGCAGTTACGGAGAGACCCAGTACTTC
CASSYGETQYF
>NA|TRBJ1-3|NA|TRBV7-2
TGTGCCAGCAGCTTAGAGCGGGATGGAAACACCATATATTTT
CASSLERDGNTIYF
>NA|TRBJ1-2|TRBD1|TRBV7-2
TGTGCCAGCAGATCGGGACAGGGAGCTAACTATGGCTACACCTTC
CASRSGQGANYGYTF
>NA|TRBJ2-2|NA|TRBV11-1
TGTGCCAGCAGCCGACCTCGGAGGGCCACCGGGGAGCTGTTTTTT
CASSRPRRATGELFF
>NA|TRBJ1-2|NA|TRBV4-1
TGCGCCAGCAGCCAAGATAAATCGGGGGTTGGCTATGGCTACACCTTC
CASSQDKSGVGYGYTF
>NA|TRBJ1-6|NA|TRBV28
TGTGCCAGCAGTTTATATTCGACAAGTTGGAATTCACCCCTCCACTTT
CASSLYSTSWNSPLHF
>NA|TRBJ2-5|NA|TRBV5-1
TGCGCCAGCAGCTTGGCCGCCGTCCAAGAGACCCAGTACTTC
CASSLAAVQETQYF
>few|TRBJ1-1|NA|TRBV7-3
TGTGCCAGCAGCTTATCCGTGAACACTGAAGCTTTCTTT
CASSLSVNTEAFF
>NA|TRBJ2-1|NA|TRBV5-1
TGCGCCAGCAGCTTGGGCGGGCAGGGGGGCAATGAGCAGTTCTTC
CASSLGGQGGNEQFF
>NA|TRBJ1-2|NA|TRBV7-9
TGTGCCAGCAGCCCAATTATCCTCGGCGGACGCTATGGCTACACCTTC
CASSPIILGGRYGYTF
>NA|TRBJ2-1|NA|TRBV4-2
TGTGCCAGCAGGGGTGAACTGGAGGGCTACAATGAGCAGTTCTTC
CASRGELEGYNEQFF
>NA|TRBJ2-7|TRBD2|TRBV28
TGTGCCACCTCGCTAGCGGGGGCTTCCTCCTACGAGCAGTACTTC
CATSLAGASSYEQYF
>once|TRBJ2-2|TRBD1|TRBV9
TGTGCCAGCAGCGGAAAACAGGGGGCCACCGGGGAGCTGTTTTTT
CASSGKQGATGELFF
>NA|TRBJ1-3|NA|TRBV19
TGTGCCAGTAGCCCTCGGGGGGCAGGGGGAAACACCATATATTTT
CASSPRGAGGNTIYF
>once|TRBJ2-1|NA|TRBV19
TGTGCCAGTAGTACGACTAGTATAAATGAGCAGTTCTTC
CASSTTSINEQFF
>NA|TRBJ2-3|TRBD1|TRBV19
TGTGCCAGTAGTAAGCGGGACAGGGAGACAGATACGCAGTATTTT
CASSKRDRETDTQYF
>few|TRBJ2-6|NA|TRBV2
TGTGCCAGCAGTGGAGACATCTCTGGGGCCAACGTCCTGACTTTC
CASSGDISGANVLTF
>NA|TRBJ2-2|NA|TRBV29-1
TGCAGCGTTCCAGGGGAGGCCAACACCGGGGAGCTGTTTTTT
CSVPGEANTGELFF
>NA|TRBJ2-1|NA|TRBV5-8
TGTGCCAGCAGCCTTCTCGGTGCCTCCTACAATGAGCAGTTCTTC
CASSLLGASYNEQFF
>once|TRBJ2-7|NA|TRBV4-1
TGCGCCAGCAGCAATCGAGGCACAGGGACCTACGAGCAGTACTTC
CASSNRGTGTYEQYF
>NA|TRBJ2-2|TRBD1|TRBV11-3
TGTGCCAGCAGCTTACAGGGGGCTGCCGGGGAGCTGTTTTTT
CASSLQGAAGELFF
>NA|TRBJ1-5|TRBD1|TRBV27
TGTGCCAGCAGTTGGAGAGGGACAGGGGATCAGCCCCAGCATTTT
CASSWRGTGDQPQHF
>NA|TRBJ2-7|NA|TRBV10-2
TGCGCCAGCAGTGAGTCGAAGGGCGAGCAGTACTTC
CASSESKGEQYF
>NA|TRBJ2-7|TRBD1|TRBV5-6
TGTGCCAGCAGCTGGACAGGGGGAGGCGAGCAGTACTTC
CASSWTGGGEQYF
>NA|TRBJ2-6|TRBD2|TRBV2
TGTGCCAGCAGTTCCGGACTAGCGCGACTCATCTCTGGGGCCAACGTCCTGACTTTC
CASSSGLARLISGANVLTF
>NA|TRBJ1-1|TRBD1|TRBV30
TGTGCCTGGGGCGGGACAGTGGGGAACACTGAAGCTTTCTTT
CAWGGTVGNTEAFF
>NA|TRBJ2-5|TRBD2|TRBV18
TGTGCCAGCTCACGAAACGGCGGGAGCGCTCCCGAGACCCAGTACTTC
CASSRNGGSAPETQYF
>NA|TRBJ1-5|NA|TRBV7-2
TGTGCCAGCAGCTTAACAGATAGCAATCAGCCCCAGCATTTT
CASSLTDSNQPQHF
>once|TRBJ2-1|TRBD2|TRBV4-1
TGCGCCAGCAGCCAAGAGGGGCTAGCGGGCGGTAAGCAGTTCTTC
CASSQEGLAGGKQFF
>NA|TRBJ2-5|NA|TRBV30
TGTGCCTGGAGTCCCTCAGGGAGGGAGACCCAGTACTTC
CAWSPSGRETQYF
>NA|TRBJ1-1|NA|TRBV15
TGTGCCACCAGCAGAGTGAAGCCCATGAACACTGAAGCTTTCTTT
CATSRVKPMNTEAFF
>NA|TRBJ2-5|TRBD1|TRBV6-5
TGTGCCAGCAGTTACGGGACAGCCCGCGGCGAGACCCAGTACTTC
CASSYGTARGETQYF
>few|TRBJ2-7|NA|TRBV7-3
TGTGCCAGCAGCTCCCAGGATGGTTACGAGCAGTACTTC
CASSSQDGYEQYF
>NA|TRBJ2-7|NA|TRBV30
TGTGCCTGGAGTAGGCGACAGGAGCAGTACTTC
CAWSRRQEQYF
>NA|TRBJ1-1|NA|TRBV6-5
TGTGCCAGCAGTTACGGGAGGAGGGACACTGAAGCTTTCTTT
CASSYGRRDTEAFF
>NA|TRBJ1-5|NA|TRBV6-5
TGTGCCAGCTCGGATAGCAATCAGCCCCAGCATTTT
CASSDSNQPQHF
>NA|TRBJ1-3|TRBD1|TRBV28
TGTGCCAGCAGGGAGGGACAGGGCGGGAACACCATATATTTT
CASREGQGGNTIYF
>NA|TRBJ2-7|NA|TRBV6-5
TGTGCCAGCAGTTACTCGTGGCAAGCCTACGAGCAGTACTTC
CASSYSWQAYEQYF
>NA|TRBJ2-3|NA|TRBV13
TGTGCCAGCAGCTTAGGAAAGGCGGGGACGCAGTATTTT
CASSLGKAGTQYF
>NA|TRBJ1-1|TRBD1|TRBV12-5
TGTGCTAGTGGTTTGGACTTGGGACAGGGGGGTTGGAACACTGAAGCTTTCTTT
CASGLDLGQGGWNTEAFF
>NA|TRBJ2-3|TRBD2|TRBV18
TGTGCCAGCTCAACCCGGACTAGCGGGGGGGCAGATACGCAGTATTTT
CASSTRTSGGADTQYF
>NA|TRBJ2-6|TRBD1|TRBV19
TGTGCCAGTAGGGGAGTGGACAGGGGAGGCTCTGGGGCCAACGTCCTGACTTTC
CASRGVDRGGSGANVLTF
>NA|TRBJ2-3|NA|TRBV5-1
TGCGCCAGCAGCTTTTGGGGTAGCCCAGATACGCAGTATTTT
CASSFWGSPDTQYF
>NA|TRBJ2-1|TRBD1|TRBV5-8
TGTGCCAGCAGCTTAGGGGACAGTACCTACAATGAGCAGTTCTTC
CASSLGDSTYNEQFF
>few|TRBJ1-1|NA|TRBV30
TGTGCCTGGAGTAATTGGGGCCCGCGGTTTAACACTGAAGCTTTCTTT
CAWSNWGPRFNTEAFF
>NA|TRBJ2-3|NA|TRBV10-3
TGTGCCATCGAGGAGGGGGGAGGAGATACGCAGTATTTT
CAIEEGGGDTQYF
>once|TRBJ2-5|NA|TRBV5-1
TGCGCCAGCAGCTTAGGCCAGCCTCAAGAGACCCAGTACTTC
CASSLGQPQETQYF
>NA|TRBJ2-3|TRBD2|TRBV7-3
TGTGCCAGCAGCTTCCTAACTGCGGGGGGGCGGTCAGATACGCAGTATTTT
CASSFLTAGGRSDTQYF
>NA|TRBJ2-4|NA|TRBV27
TGTGCCAGCAGTTTATCAAGGCAGGGTCGCAACATTCAGTACTTC
CASSLSRQGRNIQYF
>NA|TRBJ2-5|NA|TRBV5-1
TGCGCCAGCAGCTTGCAGAGGGAAGAGACCCAGTACTTC
CASSLQREETQYF